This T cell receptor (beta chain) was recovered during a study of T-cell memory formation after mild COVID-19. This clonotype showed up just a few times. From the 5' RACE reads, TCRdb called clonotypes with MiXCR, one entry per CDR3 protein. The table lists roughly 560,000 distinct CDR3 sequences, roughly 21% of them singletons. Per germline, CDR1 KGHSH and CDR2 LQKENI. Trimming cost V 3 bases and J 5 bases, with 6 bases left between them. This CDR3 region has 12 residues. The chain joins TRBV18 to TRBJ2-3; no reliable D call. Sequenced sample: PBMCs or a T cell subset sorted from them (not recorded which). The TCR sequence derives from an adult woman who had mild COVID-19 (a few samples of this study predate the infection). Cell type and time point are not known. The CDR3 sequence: CASSPVRDTQYF. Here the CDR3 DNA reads TGTGCCAGCTCACCGGTTCGAGATACGCAGTATTTT.